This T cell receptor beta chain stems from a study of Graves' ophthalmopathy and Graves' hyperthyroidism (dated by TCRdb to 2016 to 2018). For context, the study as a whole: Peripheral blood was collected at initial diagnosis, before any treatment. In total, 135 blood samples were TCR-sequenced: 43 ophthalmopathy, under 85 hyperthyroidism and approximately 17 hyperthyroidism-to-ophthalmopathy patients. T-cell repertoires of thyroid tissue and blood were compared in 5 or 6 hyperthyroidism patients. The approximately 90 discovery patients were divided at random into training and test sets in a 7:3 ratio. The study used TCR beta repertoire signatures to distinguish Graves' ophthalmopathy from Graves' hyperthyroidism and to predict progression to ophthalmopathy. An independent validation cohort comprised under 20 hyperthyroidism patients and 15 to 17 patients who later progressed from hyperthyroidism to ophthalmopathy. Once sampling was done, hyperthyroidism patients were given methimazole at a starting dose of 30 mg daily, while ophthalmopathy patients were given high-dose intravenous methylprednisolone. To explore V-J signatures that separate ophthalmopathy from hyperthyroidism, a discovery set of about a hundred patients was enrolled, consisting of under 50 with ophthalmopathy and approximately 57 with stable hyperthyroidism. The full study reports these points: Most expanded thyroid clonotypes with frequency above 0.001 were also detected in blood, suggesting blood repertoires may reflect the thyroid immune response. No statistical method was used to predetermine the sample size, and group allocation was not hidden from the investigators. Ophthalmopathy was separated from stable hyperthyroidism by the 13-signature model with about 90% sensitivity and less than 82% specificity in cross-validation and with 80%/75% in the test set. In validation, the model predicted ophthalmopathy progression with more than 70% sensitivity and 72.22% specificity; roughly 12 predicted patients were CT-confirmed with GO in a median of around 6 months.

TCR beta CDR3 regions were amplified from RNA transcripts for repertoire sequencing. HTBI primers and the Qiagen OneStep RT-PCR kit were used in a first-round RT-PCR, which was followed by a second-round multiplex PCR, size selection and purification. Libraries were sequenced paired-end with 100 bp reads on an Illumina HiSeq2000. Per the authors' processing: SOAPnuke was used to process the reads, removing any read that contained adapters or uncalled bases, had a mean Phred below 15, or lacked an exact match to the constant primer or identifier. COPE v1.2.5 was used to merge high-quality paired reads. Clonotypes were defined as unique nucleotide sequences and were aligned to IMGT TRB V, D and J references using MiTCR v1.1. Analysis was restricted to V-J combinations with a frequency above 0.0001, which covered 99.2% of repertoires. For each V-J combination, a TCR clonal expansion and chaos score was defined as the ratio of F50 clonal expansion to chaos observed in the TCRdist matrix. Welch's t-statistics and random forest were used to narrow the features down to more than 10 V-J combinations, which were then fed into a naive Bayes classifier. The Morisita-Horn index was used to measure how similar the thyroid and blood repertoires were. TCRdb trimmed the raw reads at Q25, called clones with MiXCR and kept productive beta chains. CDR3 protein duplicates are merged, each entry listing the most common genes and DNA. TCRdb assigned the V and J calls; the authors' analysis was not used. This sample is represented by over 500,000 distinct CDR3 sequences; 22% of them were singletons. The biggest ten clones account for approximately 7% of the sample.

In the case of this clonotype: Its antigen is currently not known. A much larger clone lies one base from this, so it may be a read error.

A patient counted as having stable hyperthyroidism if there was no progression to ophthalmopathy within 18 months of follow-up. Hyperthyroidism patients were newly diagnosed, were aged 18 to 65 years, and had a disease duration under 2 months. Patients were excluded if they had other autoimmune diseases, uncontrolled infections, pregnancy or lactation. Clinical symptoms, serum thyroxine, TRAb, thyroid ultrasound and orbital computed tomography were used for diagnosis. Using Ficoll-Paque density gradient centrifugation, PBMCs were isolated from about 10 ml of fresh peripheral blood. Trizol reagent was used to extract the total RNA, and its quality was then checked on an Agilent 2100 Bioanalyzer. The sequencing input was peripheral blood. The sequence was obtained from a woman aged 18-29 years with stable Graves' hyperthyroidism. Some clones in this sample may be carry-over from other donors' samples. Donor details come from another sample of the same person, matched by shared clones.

Here the CDR3 is given as CASSFGGGEDTQYF. The nucleotide sequence reads as follows: TGTGCCAGCAGTTTCGGCGGGGGCGAAGACACCCAGTACTTC. The chain couples TRBV28 to TRBJ2-5, with TRBD2 perhaps the D gene, on 7 matching bases. CDR1 MDHEN and CDR2 SYDVKM are derived from the germline V gene. The CDR3, from cysteine to phenylalanine, totals 14 residues. The CDR3 DNA has 42 bases and is translated from base 1.